Sequencing of this T cell receptor (beta chain) was carried out in a study of blood T cells in healthy people across ages. The second PCR ran about 6 to 11 cycles with a sample-barcoded 5' primer and J-beta primers. TCRdb re-called the 5' RACE reads with MiXCR, one entry per CDR3 protein. The sample lists around 2 million distinct CDR3 sequences, about two fifths occurring once. This clonotype was detected only a few times. The TCR comes from a human donor in good health. Sequenced material: blood.

For the CDR3, the DNA is TGTGCCAGTAGTATGGGAGATGCCAAAAACATTCAGTACTTC. This translates into CASSMGDAKNIQYF. The chain is built from TRBV19 and TRBJ2-4; tentatively, D is TRBD2 (5 bases). The CDR3 runs 14 residues. V lost 3 bases, J lost 1 base, and 7 bases lay in between. Germline CDR1 and CDR2: LNHDA and SQIVND (reference sequence).